Here is one TCR beta chain with its context. The antigen remains unidentified. V lost 6 bases to trimming and J lost 6 bases, with 8 bases between them. Per germline, CDR1 SNHLY and CDR2 FYNNEI. This CDR3 spans 11 amino acids. Adult Caucasians living in Nashville, Tennessee made up all of the donors. The material for each subset, its genomic DNA, was split evenly across several immunoSEQ plates. Assay: immunoSEQ multiplex PCR; the TCRdb copy retains only in-frame clones and omits some. The sample lists over a million clones, about 80% occurring once. These data belong to a study of shared clonotypes between healthy human individuals. Overall study findings and caveats: Owing to a small donor count, the genetic and exposure-history diversity represented was limited. Naive subsets tended to show greater estimated richness than memory subsets.

Sequenced sample: memory CD4+ T cells from PBMCs. Subset reported: CD45RA-negative fraction. This clonotype was obtained from a man younger than 35 in good health. Some clones in this sample may be carry-over from other donors' samples. The rearrangement links TRBV2 to TRBJ1-1; possibly TRBD1 for D (5 bases). CDR3 amino acids: CASRVGAEAFF. The CDR3 DNA follows: TGTGCCAGCAGGGTGGGGGCTGAAGCTTTCTTT.